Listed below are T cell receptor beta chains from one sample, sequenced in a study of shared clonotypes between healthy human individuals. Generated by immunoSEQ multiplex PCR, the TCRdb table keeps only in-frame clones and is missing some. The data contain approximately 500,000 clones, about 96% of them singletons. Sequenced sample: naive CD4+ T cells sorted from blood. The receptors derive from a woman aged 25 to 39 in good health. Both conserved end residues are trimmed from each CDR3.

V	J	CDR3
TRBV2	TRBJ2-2	ASSAVVGLASTGELF
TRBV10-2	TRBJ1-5	ASSEPDQPQH
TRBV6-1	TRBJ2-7	ASNLRGVGSYEQY
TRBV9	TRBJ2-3	ASSRISSTDTQY
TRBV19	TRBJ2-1	ASSIMDDNEQF
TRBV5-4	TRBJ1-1	ASSLTQLVTEAF
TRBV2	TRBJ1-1	ASGQGDVMNTEAF
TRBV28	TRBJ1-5	ASRPTGLASNQPQH
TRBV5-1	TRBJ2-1	ASSLAQILVDNEQF
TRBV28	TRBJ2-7	ASSSPQGAGDEQY
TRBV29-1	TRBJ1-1	SVERDSRTEAF
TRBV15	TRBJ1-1	ATSRDSGQNTEAF
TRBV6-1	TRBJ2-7	ASSQQGSYEQY
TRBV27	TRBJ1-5	ASSPEPGTDQPQH
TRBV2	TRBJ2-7	ASRGEGAEQY
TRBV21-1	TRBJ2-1	ASSKTGGPSGDYNEQF
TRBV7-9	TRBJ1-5	ASSLGVGGQPGNQPQH
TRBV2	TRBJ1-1	ASSRQGRGTEAF
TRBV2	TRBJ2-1	ASRGLAGFNNEQF
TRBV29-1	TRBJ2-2	SVSKGGVRRSTGELF
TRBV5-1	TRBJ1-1	ASSLTDMPNTEAF
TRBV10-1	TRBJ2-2	ASSEGQGGTGELF
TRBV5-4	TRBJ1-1	ASSPGTGRNTEAF
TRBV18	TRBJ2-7	ASTPRGYSYEQY
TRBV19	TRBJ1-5	ASSIGAQGNQPQH
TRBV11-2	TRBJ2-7	ASSLDTVQIPYEQY
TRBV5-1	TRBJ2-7	ASSRSTGGLLREQY
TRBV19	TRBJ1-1	ASNPTVSNTEAF
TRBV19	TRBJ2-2	ASVRHFGDGTGELF
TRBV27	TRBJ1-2	ASSYMTYDRSGLFNYGYT
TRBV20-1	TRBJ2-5	SSTPGETQY
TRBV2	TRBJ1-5	ASSEQSPNQPQH